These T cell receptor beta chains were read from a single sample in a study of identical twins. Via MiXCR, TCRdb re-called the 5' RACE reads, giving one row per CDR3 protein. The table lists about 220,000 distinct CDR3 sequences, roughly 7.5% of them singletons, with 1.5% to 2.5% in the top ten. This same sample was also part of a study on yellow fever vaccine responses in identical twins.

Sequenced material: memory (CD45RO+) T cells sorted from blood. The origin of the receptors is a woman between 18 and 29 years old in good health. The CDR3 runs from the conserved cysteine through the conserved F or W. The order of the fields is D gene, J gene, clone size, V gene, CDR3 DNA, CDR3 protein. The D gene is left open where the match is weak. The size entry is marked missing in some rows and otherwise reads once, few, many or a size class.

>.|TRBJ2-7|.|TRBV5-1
TGCGCCAGCAGCTTGCGGTCCGATTCGGCGCAGTACTTC
CASSLRSDSAQYF
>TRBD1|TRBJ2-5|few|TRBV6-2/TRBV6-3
TGTGCCAGCGGCCTACGGGACAGGGAAAAGACCCAGTACTTC
CASGLRDREKTQYF
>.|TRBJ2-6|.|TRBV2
TGTGCCAGCAGTGAAGGGGACGGGGCCAACGTCCTGACTTTC
CASSEGDGANVLTF
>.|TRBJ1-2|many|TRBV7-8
TGTGCCAGCAGCTTAGGTGGAAGCTATGGCTACACCTTC
CASSLGGSYGYTF
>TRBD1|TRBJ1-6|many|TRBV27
TGTGCCAGCAGACCCGGGACAGGGAGTTCACCCCTCCACTTT
CASRPGTGSSPLHF
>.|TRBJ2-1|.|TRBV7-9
TGTGCCAGCAGCCCGGTAGGGGAGCGTCCCTCCTACAATGAGCAGTTCTTC
CASSPVGERPSYNEQFF
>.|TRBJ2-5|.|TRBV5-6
TGTGCCAGCAGCTTGGCCAGGGATCTTGGGGAGACCCAGTACTTC
CASSLARDLGETQYF
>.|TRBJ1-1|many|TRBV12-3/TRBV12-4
TGTGCCAGCAGGCTCGGGAACACTGAAGCTTTCTTT
CASRLGNTEAFF
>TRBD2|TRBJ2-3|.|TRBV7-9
TGTGCCAGCACTCTAACTAGCGGGAGGACCACAGATACGCAGTATTTT
CASTLTSGRTTDTQYF
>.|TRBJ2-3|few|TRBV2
TGTGCCAGCAGTGAAGAGAGGGGTGTGACAGATACGCAGTATTTT
CASSEERGVTDTQYF
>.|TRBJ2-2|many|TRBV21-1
TGTGCCAGCAGCAAAGAGGAGGTCCCCGTAGGGCGAGCGGACACCGGGGAGCTGTTTTTT
CASSKEEVPVGRADTGELFF
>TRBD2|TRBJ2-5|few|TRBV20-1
TGCAGTGCTAGCGCCGGACTAGCGGGGTTGGAGACCCAGTACTTC
CSASAGLAGLETQYF
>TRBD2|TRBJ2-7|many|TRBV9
TGTGCCAGCAGCGTAGAGGCGGGGGGTTCCTACGAGCAGTACTTC
CASSVEAGGSYEQYF
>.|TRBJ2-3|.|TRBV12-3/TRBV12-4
TGTGCCACTCAGGGGAGCACAGATACGCAGTATTTT
CATQGSTDTQYF
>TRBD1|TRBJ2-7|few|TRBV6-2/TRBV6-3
TGTGCCAGCAGTACAGGGGTGTTTACCCTCGAGCAGTACTTC
CASSTGVFTLEQYF
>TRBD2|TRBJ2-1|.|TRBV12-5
TGTGCTAGTGGTTTCCTAACCGGGACTAGAGAGGGGATGTGGTACAATGAGCAGTTCTTC
CASGFLTGTREGMWYNEQFF
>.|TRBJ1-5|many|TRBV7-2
TGTGCCAGCAGTGACGGTTGGGGCAATCAGCCCCAGCATTTT
CASSDGWGNQPQHF
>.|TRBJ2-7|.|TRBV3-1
TGTGCCAGCACCCAATTACCGCGACTGAGGGGAGGCTACGAGCAGTACTTC
CASTQLPRLRGGYEQYF
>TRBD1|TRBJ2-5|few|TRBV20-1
TGCAGTGCTGGCCCAGGGGGCCAGGAGACCCAGTACTTC
CSAGPGGQETQYF
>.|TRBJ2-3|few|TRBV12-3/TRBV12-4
TGTGCCAGCAGTGGCAAGGGGGCAGATACGCAGTATTTT
CASSGKGADTQYF
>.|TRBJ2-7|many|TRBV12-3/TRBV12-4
TGTGCCAGCAGTCCCACCGGCAGCTTGAAATACGAGCAGTACTTC
CASSPTGSLKYEQYF
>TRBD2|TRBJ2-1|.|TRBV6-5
TGTGCCAGCAGTTCTACAGCGGGGGGTTACAATGAGCAGTTCTTC
CASSSTAGGYNEQFF
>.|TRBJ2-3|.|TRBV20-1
TGCAGTGCCGGTAGGTTTTCCGATACGCAGTATTTT
CSAGRFSDTQYF
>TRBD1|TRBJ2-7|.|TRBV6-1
TGTGCCAGCACCGCCCGGACAGGGAGGCCCTACGAGCAGTACTTC
CASTARTGRPYEQYF